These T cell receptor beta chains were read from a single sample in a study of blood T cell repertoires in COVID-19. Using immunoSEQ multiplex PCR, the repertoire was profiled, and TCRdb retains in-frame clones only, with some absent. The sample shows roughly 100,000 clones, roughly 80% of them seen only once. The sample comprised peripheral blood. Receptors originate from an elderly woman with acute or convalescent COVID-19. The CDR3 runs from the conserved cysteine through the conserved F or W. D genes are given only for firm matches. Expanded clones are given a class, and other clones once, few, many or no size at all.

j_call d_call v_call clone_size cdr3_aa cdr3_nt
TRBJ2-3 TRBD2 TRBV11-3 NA CASSSGLVEVTQYF TGTGCCAGCAGCTCGGGACTAGTGGAAGTTACGCAGTATTTT
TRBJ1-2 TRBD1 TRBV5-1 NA CASSYGDRDGYTF TGCGCCAGCAGCTACGGAGACAGGGACGGCTACACCTTC
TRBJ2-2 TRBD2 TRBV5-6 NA CASSFDAGVENTGELFF TGTGCCAGCAGCTTCGATGCGGGAGTCGAGAACACCGGGGAGCTGTTTTTT
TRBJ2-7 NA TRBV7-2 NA CASSLTRSYEQYF TGTGCCAGCAGCCTCACCAGGTCCTACGAGCAGTACTTC
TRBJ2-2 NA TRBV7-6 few CASSERDTLLNTGELFF TGTGCCAGCAGCGAACGGGATACCCTTTTAAACACCGGGGAGCTGTTTTTT
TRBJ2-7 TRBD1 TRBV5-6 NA CASSLRQGTHEQYF TGTGCCAGCAGCTTGAGACAGGGTACACACGAGCAGTACTTC
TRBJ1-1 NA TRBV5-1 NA CASSLTPNTEAFF TGCGCCAGCAGCCTGACACCAAACACTGAAGCTTTCTTT
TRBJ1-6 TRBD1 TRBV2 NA CASSGSGGASNSPLHF TGTGCCAGCAGTGGCTCAGGGGGCGCGTCAAATTCACCCCTCCACTTT
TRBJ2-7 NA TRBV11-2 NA CASSPRSEAYEQYF TGTGCCAGCAGCCCCCGTAGCGAGGCCTACGAGCAGTACTTC
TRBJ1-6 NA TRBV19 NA CASTTRGGSYNSPLHF TGTGCCAGTACCACCCGCGGGGGCTCCTATAATTCACCCCTCCACTTT
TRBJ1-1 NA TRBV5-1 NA CASRAGQSHTEAFF TGCGCCAGCAGGGCTGGACAGTCTCACACTGAAGCTTTCTTT
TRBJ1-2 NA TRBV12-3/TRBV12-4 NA CASSPLGGYGYTF TGTGCCAGCAGTCCTTTGGGGGGGTATGGCTACACCTTC
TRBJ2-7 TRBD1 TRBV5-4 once CASSYDRGSYEQYF TGTGCCAGCAGTTATGACAGGGGGTCCTACGAGCAGTACTTC
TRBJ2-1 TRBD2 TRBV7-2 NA CASSSALATSYNEQFF TGTGCCAGCAGCTCGGCACTAGCGACCTCCTACAATGAGCAGTTCTTC
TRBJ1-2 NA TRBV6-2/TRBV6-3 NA CASSYLDGGDGYTF TGTGCCAGCAGTTACTTGGACGGAGGGGATGGCTACACCTTC
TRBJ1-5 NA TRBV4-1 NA CASSQDRSGYSNQPQHF TGCGCCAGCAGCCAAGATCGGTCAGGTTATAGCAATCAGCCCCAGCATTTT
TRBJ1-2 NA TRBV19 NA CASSMVGGGGYGYTF TGTGCCAGTAGTATGGTCGGTGGGGGAGGCTATGGCTACACCTTC
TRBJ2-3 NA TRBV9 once CASSVDRGSTDTQYF TGTGCCAGCAGCGTAGATCGAGGGAGCACAGATACGCAGTATTTT
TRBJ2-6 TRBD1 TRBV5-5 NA CASTQIGAGGMANVLTF TGTGCCAGCACTCAAATAGGGGCAGGGGGAATGGCCAACGTCCTGACTTTC
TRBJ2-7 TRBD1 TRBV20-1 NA CSASSGQGSYEQYF TGCAGTGCTAGTAGTGGACAGGGCTCCTACGAGCAGTACTTC
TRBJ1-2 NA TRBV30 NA CAWSVSQNYGYTF TGTGCCTGGAGTGTATCCCAGAACTATGGCTACACCTTC
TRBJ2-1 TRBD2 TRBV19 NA CASSIVASGRLYGEQFF TGTGCCAGTAGTATAGTGGCTAGCGGGAGGTTGTATGGTGAGCAGTTCTTC
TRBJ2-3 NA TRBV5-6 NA CASRSLGADTQYF TGTGCCAGCAGAAGTCTAGGAGCAGATACGCAGTATTTT
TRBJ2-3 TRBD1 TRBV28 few CASTSEGGTGVNTQYF TGTGCCAGCACCTCTGAGGGTGGGACAGGGGTGAATACGCAGTATTTT
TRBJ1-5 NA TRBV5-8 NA CASSLGSQPQHF TGTGCCAGCAGCTTGGGTTCGCAGCCCCAGCATTTT
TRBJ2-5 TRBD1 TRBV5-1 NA CASSSTGGRGETQYF TGCGCCAGCAGCTCTACAGGGGGCCGGGGAGAGACCCAGTACTTC
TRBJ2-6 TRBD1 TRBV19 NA CASGKTGVGSGANVLTF TGTGCCAGTGGGAAGACAGGGGTAGGCTCTGGGGCCAACGTCCTGACTTTC
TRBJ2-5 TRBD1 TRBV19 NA CASSMYHRGQETQYF TGTGCCAGTAGTATGTACCACAGGGGCCAAGAGACCCAGTACTTC
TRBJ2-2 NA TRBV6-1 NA CASSEYRGFGELFF TGTGCCAGCAGTGAATATCGGGGGTTCGGGGAGCTGTTTTTT
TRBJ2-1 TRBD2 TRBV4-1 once CASSPAGGTYNEQFF TGCGCCAGCAGCCCCGCGGGAGGAACCTACAATGAGCAGTTCTTC
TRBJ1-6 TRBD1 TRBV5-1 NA CASSTGQGDNSPLHF TGCGCCAGCAGCACAGGACAGGGCGATAATTCACCCCTCCACTTT
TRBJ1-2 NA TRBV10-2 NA CASMTDSYGYTF TGCGCCAGCATGACAGATTCCTATGGCTACACCTTC
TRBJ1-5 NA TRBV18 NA CASSPDRNQPQHF TGTGCCAGCTCACCGGACAGAAATCAGCCCCAGCATTTT
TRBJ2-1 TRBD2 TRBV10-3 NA CAIREAGVPNEQFF TGTGCCATCAGGGAGGCGGGAGTACCCAATGAGCAGTTCTTC
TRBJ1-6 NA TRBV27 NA CASSLPNSPLHF TGTGCCAGCAGTTTACCAAATTCACCCCTCCACTTT
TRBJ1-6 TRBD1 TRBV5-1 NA CASSPGTGGSGSPLHF TGCGCCAGCAGTCCCGGGACAGGGGGCTCCGGTTCACCCCTCCACTTT
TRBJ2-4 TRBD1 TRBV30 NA CAWRDPRDRNIQYF TGTGCCTGGAGAGATCCCCGGGACAGAAACATTCAGTACTTC
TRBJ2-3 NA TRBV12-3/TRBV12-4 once CASSTWRDTQYF TGTGCCAGCAGTACCTGGCGGGATACGCAGTATTTT
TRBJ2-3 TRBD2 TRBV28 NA CASSPAGLATTDTQYF TGTGCCAGCAGCCCGGCGGGACTAGCAACAACCGATACGCAGTATTTT
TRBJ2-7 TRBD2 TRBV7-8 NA CASSLTELAEQYF TGTGCCAGCAGCTTAACGGAACTAGCGGAGCAGTACTTC